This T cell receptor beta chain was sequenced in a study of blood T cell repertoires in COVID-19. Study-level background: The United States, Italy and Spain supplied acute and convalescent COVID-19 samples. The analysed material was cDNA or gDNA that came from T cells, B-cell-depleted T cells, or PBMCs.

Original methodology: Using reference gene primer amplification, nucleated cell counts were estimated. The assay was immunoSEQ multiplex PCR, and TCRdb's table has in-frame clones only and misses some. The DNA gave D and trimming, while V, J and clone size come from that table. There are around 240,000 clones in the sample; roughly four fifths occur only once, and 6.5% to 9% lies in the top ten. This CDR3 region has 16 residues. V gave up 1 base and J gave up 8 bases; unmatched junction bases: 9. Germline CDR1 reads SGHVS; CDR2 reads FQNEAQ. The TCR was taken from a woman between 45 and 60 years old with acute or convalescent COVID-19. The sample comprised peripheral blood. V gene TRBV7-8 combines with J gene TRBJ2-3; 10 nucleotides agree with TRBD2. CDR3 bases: TGTGCCAGCAGCTTAGAGAGCGGGAGGGGCTCCGTTACGCAGTATTTT. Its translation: CASSLESGRGSVTQYF.